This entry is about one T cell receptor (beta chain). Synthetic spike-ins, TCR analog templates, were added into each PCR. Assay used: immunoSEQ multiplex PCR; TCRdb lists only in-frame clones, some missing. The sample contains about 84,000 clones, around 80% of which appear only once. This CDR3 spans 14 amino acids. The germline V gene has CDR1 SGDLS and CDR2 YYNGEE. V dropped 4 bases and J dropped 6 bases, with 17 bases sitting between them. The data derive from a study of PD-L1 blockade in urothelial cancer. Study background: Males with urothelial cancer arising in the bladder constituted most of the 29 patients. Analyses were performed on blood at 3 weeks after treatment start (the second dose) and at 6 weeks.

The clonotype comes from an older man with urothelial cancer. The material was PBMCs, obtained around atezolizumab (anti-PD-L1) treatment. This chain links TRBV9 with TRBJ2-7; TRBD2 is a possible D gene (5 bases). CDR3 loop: CASSLGGDGFEQYF. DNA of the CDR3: TGTGCCAGCAGCCTTGGAGGAGACGGGTTCGAGCAGTACTTC.